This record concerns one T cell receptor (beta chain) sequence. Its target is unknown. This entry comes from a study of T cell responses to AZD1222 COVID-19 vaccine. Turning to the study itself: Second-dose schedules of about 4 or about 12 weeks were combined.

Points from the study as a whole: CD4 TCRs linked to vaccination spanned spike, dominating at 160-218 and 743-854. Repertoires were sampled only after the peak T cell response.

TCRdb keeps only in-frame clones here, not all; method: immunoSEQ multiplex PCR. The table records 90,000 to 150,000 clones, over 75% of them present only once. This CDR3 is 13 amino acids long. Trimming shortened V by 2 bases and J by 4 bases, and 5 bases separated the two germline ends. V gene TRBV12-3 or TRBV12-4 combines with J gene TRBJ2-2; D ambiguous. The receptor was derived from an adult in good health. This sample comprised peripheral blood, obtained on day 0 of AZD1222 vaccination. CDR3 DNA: TGTGCCAGCAGTTTAACACTCACCGGGGAGCTGTTTTTT. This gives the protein CASSLTLTGELFF.